The 30 T cell receptor beta chains below were found in one sample sequenced in a study of shared clonotypes between healthy human individuals. The table came from immunoSEQ multiplex PCR; TCRdb's copy has only in-frame clones and leaves some out. The data show 2,100,000 or so clones, 90% to 96% seen once. The source material was naive CD4+ T cells sorted from blood. Subset given: CD45RA+ positively selected. All receptors derive from a young man in good health.

The V and J genes are TRBV11-1 and TRBJ2-7; possibly TRBD2 for D (6 bases). Trimming pared 5 bases from V and 2 bases from J, leaving 16 bases between. From germline, CDR1 is SGHAT and CDR2 FQDESV (reference sequence). This CDR3 spans 15 amino acids. The CDR3 here is CASSGWRTNPYEQYF. The CDR3 DNA sequence: TGTGCCAGCAGCGGGTGGCGGACTAACCCCTACGAGCAGTACTTC.

This rearrangement joins TRBV9 to TRBJ2-1; D gene uncertain. Deletions cut 6 bases from V and 13 bases from J, with 11 bases between. The CDR3 contains 10 residues. Germline loops: CDR1 SGDLS, CDR2 YYNGEE. The chain's CDR3 is CASKLPGQFF. CDR3 sequence (DNA): TGTGCCAGCAAGTTGCCGGGTCAGTTCTTC.

This chain connects TRBV6-1 to TRBJ2-5, with D possibly TRBD1 on 5 matching bases. Germline loops: CDR1 MNHNS, CDR2 SASEGT. The V gene lost 7 bases and the J gene lost 7 bases, with 16 bases spanning the gap. This CDR3 comprises 13 residues. The CDR3 coding sequence is TGTGCCAGCACCCAGGGTAGATACGGGACCCAGTACTTC. Translation: CASTQGRYGTQYF.

The chain uses TRBV5-1 and TRBJ2-1, with 10 nucleotides matching TRBD2. CDR3 length: 16 residues. Trimming cost V 4 bases and J 4 bases; bases outside gene matches: 8. Germline V gene sequence: CDR1 SGHRS, CDR2 YFSETQ. The CDR3 region is CASSPLASGGYNEQFF. Here the CDR3 DNA reads TGCGCCAGCAGCCCATTGGCTAGCGGGGGATACAATGAGCAGTTCTTC.

The V and J genes are TRBV28 and TRBJ1-5; D not resolved. Germline V CDR1 and CDR2: MDHEN, SYDVKM. The CDR3 totals 16 residues. V lost 1 base, J lost 3 bases, and 13 bases lay in between. This CDR3 is CASSLLVSPDNQPQHF. The CDR3 DNA reads TGTGCCAGCAGTTTATTAGTCTCGCCGGACAATCAGCCCCAGCATTTT.

This chain connects TRBV29-1 to TRBJ1-3, with a weak D call TRBD1 (5 bases). V was pared by 7 bases and J by 2 bases, with 15 bases between. Germline assignment: CDR1 SQVTM and CDR2 ANQGSEA. This CDR3 is built from 14 residues. This chain's CDR3 is CSADYEGTGNTIYF. The CDR3 DNA sequence: TGCAGCGCCGACTATGAGGGGACTGGAAACACCATATATTTT. Supplemented by reference TRBV29-1 and TRBJ1-3, the full variable domain reads SAVISQKPSRDICQRGTSLTIQCQVDSQVTMMFWYRQQPGQSLTLIATANQGSEATYESGFVIDKFPISRPNLTFSTLTVSNMSPEDSSIYLCSADYEGTGNTIYFGEGSWLTVV.

The V gene is TRBV7-8, the J gene TRBJ1-2; the D is unclear. The CDR3 runs 14 residues. From germline, CDR1 is SGHVS and CDR2 FQNEAQ. The ends were cut back, 1 base at V and 7 bases at J, with 13 bases in the middle. The CDR3 loop reads CASSLDELRTGYTF. CDR3 nucleotide sequence: TGTGCCAGCAGCTTAGATGAGCTCAGGACTGGCTACACCTTC.

The chain has TRBV6-1 and TRBJ1-5, with TRBD1 matching 7 bases. CDR3 length: 15 amino acids. V lost 5 bases, J lost 1 base, and 5 bases stayed unmatched. CDR1 is MNHNS and CDR2 is SASEGT in the germline V gene. The CDR3: CASSSGGWSNQPQHF. In DNA form, the CDR3 reads TGTGCCAGCAGTTCAGGGGGTTGGAGCAATCAGCCCCAGCATTTT.

The V gene is TRBV6-6, the J gene TRBJ2-2; 7 bases map to TRBD2. Looked up from germline, CDR1 is MNHNY and CDR2 is SVGAGI (reference sequence). V lost 8 bases, J lost 1 base, and 4 bases stayed unmatched. This CDR3 is 14 amino acids long. CDR3 nucleotide sequence: TGTGCCAGCTGTCGCGGGGGGAACACCGGGGAGCTGTTTTTT. Its protein is CASCRGGNTGELFF.

The rearrangement links TRBV19 to TRBJ2-7; D gene uncertain. Germline lookup yields CDR1 LNHDA and CDR2 SQIVND (reference sequence). The V and J ends lost 2 bases and 1 base respectively, with 6 bases between them. This CDR3 is 13 amino acids long. CDR3 sequence (DNA): TGTGCCAGTAGTATATTTTATTCCTACGAGCAGTACTTC. Its protein product is CASSIFYSYEQYF.

This chain joins TRBV7-2 and TRBJ2-3, with D tentatively TRBD2 (6 bases). The CDR3 covers 14 residues. V dropped 6 bases and J dropped 6 bases, with 16 bases sitting between them. Germline V CDR1 and CDR2: SGHTA, FQGNSA. This chain's CDR3 is CASRWDSGADTQYF. The DNA for the CDR3 is TGTGCCAGCAGATGGGACTCTGGGGCGGATACGCAGTATTTT.

The genes are TRBV5-4 and TRBJ1-1; a possible D gene is TRBD1 (5 bases). This CDR3 has 15 residues. The germline V gene has CDR1 SGHNT and CDR2 YYREEE (reference sequence). V gave up 0 bases and J gave up 1 base, with 10 bases separating them. The CDR3 sequence is CASSLVGVTNTEAFF. The CDR3 nucleotides are TGTGCCAGCAGCTTGGTAGGGGTCACGAACACTGAAGCTTTCTTT.

The chain uses TRBV6-5 and TRBJ2-7; 13 nucleotides align to TRBD2. Trimming cost V 6 bases and J 5 bases; bases outside gene matches: 7. The CDR3 has 15 residues. Germline V gene data show CDR1 as MNHEY and CDR2 as SVGAGI. The CDR3 reads CASSLLAGGPHEQYF. CDR3 in DNA: TGTGCCAGCAGCCTACTAGCGGGAGGGCCCCACGAGCAGTACTTC.

Points on this clone: The junction shows a germline mismatch at one end, possibly a read error. Distinct nucleotide sequences in the sample also encode this CDR3. The V call is TRBV7-7, the J call TRBJ2-5; TRBD2 agrees at 7 bases. This CDR3 comprises 13 residues. Germline V gives CDR1 SSHAT, CDR2 FNYEAQ (reference sequence). CDR3 nucleotides: TGTGCTAGCAGCTTAGAGGGCGGGGGGACCCAGTACTTC. It is translated as CASSLEGGGTQYF.

The V call is TRBV29-1, the J call TRBJ2-5; weak D call: TRBD2 (6 bases). This CDR3 spans 13 amino acids. The V end was cut by 8 bases, the J end by 4 bases, with 17 bases between. Germline CDR1 SQVTM, CDR2 ANQGSEA. Written as DNA, the CDR3 is TGCAGCTCCCGCCGGGGGACTGGAGAGACCCAGTACTTC. Translation gives CSSRRGTGETQYF.

This sequence joins TRBV5-1 and TRBJ2-2; 7 nucleotides line up with TRBD1. In germline, CDR1 is SGHRS, CDR2 YFSETQ. The CDR3 sequence is 16 residues long. The junction had 8 bases not matched to a gene; V was cut back by 3 bases and J by 3 bases. The CDR3 nucleotides are TGCGCCAGCAGCTGGTTCCGGGACAGCTACACCGGGGAGCTGTTTTTT. Protein: CASSWFRDSYTGELFF.

CDR3 sequence: CASSSLRGVQYF. CDR3 bases: TGCGCCAGCAGCTCGTTGAGGGGGGTCCAGTACTTC. The V and J genes are TRBV5-1 and TRBJ2-5; D could derive from TRBD1 or TRBD2 (6 bases each). This CDR3 region has 12 residues. The ends were cut back, 3 bases at V and 10 bases at J, with 13 bases in the middle. CDR1 and CDR2 (germline): SGHRS, YFSETQ. Using reference TRBV5-1 and TRBJ2-5 for the parts outside the CDR3, the full variable domain is KAGVTQTPRYLIKTRGQQVTLSCSPISGHRSVSWYQQTPGQGLQFLFEYFSETQRNKGNFPGRFSGRQFSNSRSEMNVSTLELGDSALYLCASSSLRGVQYFGPGTRLLVL.

CDR3 in DNA: TGTGCCATCAGTGAGTCGAACGGGAAAGAGACCCAGTACTTC. This codes for CAISESNGKETQYF. V usage is TRBV10-3 and J usage is TRBJ2-5; a possible D gene is TRBD2 (5 bases). The CDR3 is 14 residues long. Per germline, CDR1 ENHRY and CDR2 SYGVKD. The V end lost 0 bases, the J end lost 3 bases, and 8 bases lay between the germline ends.

The chain uses TRBV7-2 and TRBJ2-5; D is perhaps TRBD2 (6 bases). Germline CDR1 is SGHTA and CDR2 is FQGNSA. The ends were cut back, 1 base at V and 5 bases at J, with 14 bases in the middle. CDR3 length: 15 residues. CDR3 coding DNA: TGTGCCAGCAGCTTAGACCCCCCTAGCGTGGAGACCCAGTACTTC. It is translated as CASSLDPPSVETQYF.

J is TRBJ1-1 and V is TRBV5-4; 9 bases are a match to TRBD1. Germline assignment: CDR1 SGHNT and CDR2 YYREEE (reference sequence). After removal of 5 bases from V and 1 base from J, the junction contained 6 bases not matched to a gene. CDR3 length equals 15 residues. Here the CDR3 DNA reads TGTGCCAGCAGTCCTGGGACAGGGACGAACACTGAAGCTTTCTTT. Its protein is CASSPGTGTNTEAFF.

This clone has a single count. The chain combines TRBV12-5 with TRBJ2-2; D gene unclear. Trimming left V 0 bases short and J 6 bases short, with 8 bases between. Germline CDR1 is LGHNT and CDR2 is FRNRAP. This CDR3 is built from 14 residues. The CDR3 here is CASGLVPGPGELFF. DNA for the CDR3: TGTGCTAGTGGTTTGGTACCCGGTCCCGGGGAGCTGTTTTTT. The entire variable domain, with the rest obtained from reference TRBV12-5 and TRBJ2-2, is as follows: DARVTQTPRHKVTEMGQEVTMRCQPILGHNTVFWYRQTMMQGLELLAYFRNRAPLDDSGMPKDRFSAEMPDATLATLKIQPSEPRDSAVYFCASGLVPGPGELFFGEGSRLTVL.

The genes are TRBV2 and TRBJ1-5; D is possibly TRBD1 (6 bases). Per the germline V gene, CDR1 is SNHLY and CDR2 is FYNNEI. The V end lost 7 bases, the J end lost 6 bases, and 16 bases lay between the germline ends. The CDR3 sequence is 14 residues long. The CDR3 loop is CASNPRGFSQPQHF. In nucleotides, the CDR3 is TGTGCCAGCAACCCGAGGGGGTTCTCTCAGCCCCAGCATTTT. Full variable domain (remainder filled in from reference TRBV2 and TRBJ1-5): EPEVTQTPSHQVTQMGQEVILRCVPISNHLYFYWYRQILGQKVEFLVSFYNNEISEKSEIFDDQFSVERPDGSNFTLKIRSTKLEDSAMYFCASNPRGFSQPQHFGDGTRLSIL.

This clone was recorded once. The chain employs TRBV7-9 and TRBJ2-7; 7 bases fit TRBD1. CDR3 length: 15 amino acids. The germline CDR1 and CDR2 sequences are SEHNR and FQNEAQ (reference sequence). The V gene end was trimmed by 5 bases and the J gene end by 5 bases; junction bases not matched to a gene: 12. The CDR3 nucleotides read TGTGCCAGCAGCACCCAGACAGGGTCTTTTAACGAGCAGTACTTC. It translates to CASSTQTGSFNEQYF.

J is TRBJ1-1 and V is TRBV6-5; TRBD1 is a possible D gene (6 bases). Trimming removed 4 bases from V and 1 base from J, with 13 bases in between. CDR1 is MNHEY, CDR2 SVGAGI, per germline. The CDR3 runs to 15 residues. The CDR3 spells CASSSGGLPNTEAFF. The CDR3 nucleotides read TGTGCCAGCAGTTCTGGGGGGCTCCCGAACACTGAAGCTTTCTTT.

V is TRBV6-6 and J is TRBJ2-3, with D uncertain. Germline CDR1 is MNHNY and CDR2 is SVGAGI (reference sequence). The CDR3 has 14 amino acids. V was cut by 10 bases and J by 1 base, with 15 bases left in between. The CDR3 region has the DNA TGTGCCACCCGGTCCGCTGGTGGCACAGATACGCAGTATTTT. Amino acids: CATRSAGGTDTQYF.

The chain has TRBV4-1 and TRBJ2-1, with 10 bases identical to TRBD2. J was trimmed by 8 bases and V by 4 bases; bases with no gene match: 5. Germline V gene lookup returns CDR1 MGHRA and CDR2 YSYEKL. The CDR3 contains 14 residues. The CDR3 nucleotides are TGCGCCAGCAGCCCCGGACTAGCGGAAGATGAGCAGTTCTTC. Its translation is CASSPGLAEDEQFF.

The J gene is TRBJ2-1, the V gene TRBV7-8, with unresolved D. This CDR3 comprises 16 residues. Germline CDR1 reads SGHVS; CDR2 reads FQNEAQ. Trimming pared 5 bases from V and 3 bases from J, leaving 17 bases between. The CDR3 here is CASSRSLILDYNEQFF. Written as DNA, the CDR3 is TGTGCCAGCAGCCGATCTCTAATTTTGGACTACAATGAGCAGTTCTTC.

The CDR3 nucleotides are TGTGCCAGCAGCTTCGGGACAGGGGTATTATCGTCCTACGAGCAGTACTTC. It specifies CASSFGTGVLSSYEQYF. This chain joins TRBV7-9 and TRBJ2-7; 10 bases fit TRBD1. CDR3 length equals 17 residues. The V gene's germline CDR1 is SEHNR and CDR2 FQNEAQ (reference sequence). V was pared by 3 bases and J by 1 base, with 9 bases of the junction left unmatched.

The chain uses TRBV7-6 and TRBJ1-1; D gene ambiguous. V lost 1 base, J lost 2 bases, and 2 bases lay in between. Germline V lookup: CDR1 SGHVS, CDR2 FNYEAQ. The CDR3 consists of 12 residues. As DNA, the CDR3 is TGTGCCAGCAGCTTAGTTAACACTGAAGCTTTCTTT. This encodes CASSLVNTEAFF.

The chain recombines TRBV7-2 with TRBJ1-5; no clear D. V lost 4 bases and J 5 bases, leaving 9 bases between the germline ends. In germline, CDR1 is SGHTA, CDR2 FQGNSA. The CDR3 totals 13 residues. The CDR3 loop is CASSSRWDQPQHF. CDR3 bases: TGTGCCAGCAGCTCGAGATGGGATCAGCCCCAGCATTTT.